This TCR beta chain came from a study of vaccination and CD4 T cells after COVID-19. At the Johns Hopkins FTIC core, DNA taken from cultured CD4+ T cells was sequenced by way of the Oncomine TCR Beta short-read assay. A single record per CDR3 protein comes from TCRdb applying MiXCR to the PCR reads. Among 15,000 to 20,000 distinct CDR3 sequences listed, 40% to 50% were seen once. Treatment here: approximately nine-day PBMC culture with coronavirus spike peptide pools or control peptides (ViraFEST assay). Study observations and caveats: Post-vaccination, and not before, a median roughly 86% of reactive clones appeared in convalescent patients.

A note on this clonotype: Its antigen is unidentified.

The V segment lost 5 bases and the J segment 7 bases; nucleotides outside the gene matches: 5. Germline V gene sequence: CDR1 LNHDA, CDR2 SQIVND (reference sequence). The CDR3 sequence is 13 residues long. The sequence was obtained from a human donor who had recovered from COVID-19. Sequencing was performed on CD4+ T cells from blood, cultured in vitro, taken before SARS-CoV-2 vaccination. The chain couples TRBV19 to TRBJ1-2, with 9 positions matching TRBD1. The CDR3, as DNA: TGTGCCAGTAGTCGACAGGGGGAAGGTGGCTACACCTTC. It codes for CASSRQGEGGYTF.